The 9 T cell receptor beta chains given below trace back to one sample, sequenced in a study of blood T cell repertoires in COVID-19. TCRdb's copy holds only in-frame clones and misses some; the assay was immunoSEQ multiplex PCR. This sample has about 220,000 clones, with 80% to 85% found just once. Sequencing used peripheral blood. The receptor set was obtained from a man in his thirties or forties with active or convalescent COVID-19.

This chain uses TRBV5-1 with TRBJ1-6, with 9 bases matching TRBD1. The germline gives CDR1 SGHRS, CDR2 YFSETQ. The J segment lost 7 bases and the V segment lost 0 bases, leaving 5 bases of the junction unmatched. The CDR3 runs 16 residues. The CDR3 sequence: CASSLVTGGANSPLHF. The CDR3 nucleotides read TGCGCCAGCAGCTTGGTAACAGGGGGCGCGAATTCACCCCTCCACTTT.

V gene TRBV6-1 combines with J gene TRBJ2-1; 10 bases are a match to TRBD2. The CDR3 contains 15 residues. Losses at the gene ends were 10 bases for V and 2 bases for J; bases not matched to a gene: 8. Germline V gives CDR1 MNHNS, CDR2 SASEGT. CDR3 loop: CATLKGLATYNEQFF. The CDR3 DNA is TGTGCCACCCTAAAGGGACTAGCGACCTACAATGAGCAGTTCTTC.

V and J are TRBV5-1 and TRBJ1-1; D gene unclear. Trimming cost V 4 bases and J 0 bases, with 7 bases left between them. There are 13 residues in the CDR3. Germline V gene sequence: CDR1 SGHRS, CDR2 YFSETQ. The CDR3 DNA sequence: TGCGCCAGCAGCGGTCAGATGAACACTGAAGCTTTCTTT. Protein: CASSGQMNTEAFF.

The chain combines TRBV7-9 with TRBJ2-5; D unresolved. The CDR3 is 14 residues long. V lost 3 bases and J 5 bases, leaving 13 bases between the germline ends. The V gene's germline CDR1 is SEHNR and CDR2 FQNEAQ (reference sequence). The CDR3 here is CASSFGSLVETQYF. CDR3 DNA sequence: TGTGCCAGCAGCTTCGGCAGCCTAGTTGAGACCCAGTACTTC.

V usage is TRBV28 and J usage is TRBJ1-1, with no clear D. Deletions cut 7 bases from V and 4 bases from J, with 13 bases between. CDR3 length: 13 amino acids. Germline V lookup: CDR1 MDHEN, CDR2 SYDVKM. The CDR3 nucleotides read TGTGCCAGCAAGGTTTCGGGTGGCACTGAAGCTTTCTTT. Its protein product is CASKVSGGTEAFF.

J is TRBJ2-3 and V is TRBV19, with a tentative D call TRBD2 (6 bases). The CDR3 runs 14 residues. Germline-derived CDR1 and CDR2 are LNHDA and SQIVND (reference sequence). The V and J ends lost 7 bases and 0 bases respectively, with 11 bases between them. CDR3 bases: TGTGCCAGTAATCGGCGGGGTAGCACAGATACGCAGTATTTT. Protein: CASNRRGSTDTQYF.

The chain uses TRBV28 and TRBJ1-4, with TRBD1 matching over 9 bases. Germline CDR1 is MDHEN and CDR2 is SYDVKM. J was trimmed by 5 bases and V by 11 bases; bases with no gene match: 12. The CDR3 length is 15 residues. The chain's CDR3 is CAAPARDRENEKLFF. CDR3 nucleotide sequence: TGTGCCGCCCCGGCGAGGGACAGGGAAAATGAAAAACTGTTTTTT.

The V gene is TRBV5-1, the J gene TRBJ2-1; 8 positions match TRBD1. The CDR3 totals 16 residues. The ends lost 4 bases at V and 0 bases at J; junction bases unmatched: 6. Germline V gene data show CDR1 as SGHRS and CDR2 as YFSETQ. This CDR3 is CASSPNRGFSYNEQFF. The DNA of the CDR3 is TGCGCCAGCAGCCCTAACAGGGGGTTCTCCTACAATGAGCAGTTCTTC.

The chain joins TRBV2 to TRBJ1-1; D is unclear. V was clipped by 3 bases and J by 1 base, with 6 bases between them. Germline CDR1 and CDR2: SNHLY and FYNNEI. The CDR3 runs to 13 residues. CDR3 region: CASSESGNTEAFF. In DNA form, the CDR3 reads TGTGCCAGCAGTGAGTCCGGGAACACTGAAGCTTTCTTT. The whole variable domain, remainder taken from reference TRBV2 and TRBJ1-1, is EPEVTQTPSHQVTQMGQEVILRCVPISNHLYFYWYRQILGQKVEFLVSFYNNEISEKSEIFDDQFSVERPDGSNFTLKIRSTKLEDSAMYFCASSESGNTEAFFGQGTRLTVV.